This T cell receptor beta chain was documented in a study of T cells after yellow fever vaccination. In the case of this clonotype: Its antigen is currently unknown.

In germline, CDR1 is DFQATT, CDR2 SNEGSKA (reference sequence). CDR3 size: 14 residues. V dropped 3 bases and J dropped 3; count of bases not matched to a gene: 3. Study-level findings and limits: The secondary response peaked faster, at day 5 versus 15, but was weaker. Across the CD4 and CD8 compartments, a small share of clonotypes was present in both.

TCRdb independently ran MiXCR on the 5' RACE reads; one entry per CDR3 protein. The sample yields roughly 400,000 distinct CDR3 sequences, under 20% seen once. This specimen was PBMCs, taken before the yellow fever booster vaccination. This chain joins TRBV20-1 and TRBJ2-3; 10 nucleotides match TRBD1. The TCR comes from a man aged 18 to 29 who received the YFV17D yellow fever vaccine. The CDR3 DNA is TGCAGTGCTAGGGGACAGGGGAGAACAGATACGCAGTATTTT. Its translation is CSARGQGRTDTQYF.